Listed below are T cell receptor beta chains from one sample, sequenced in a study of blood T cell repertoires in COVID-19. Produced via immunoSEQ multiplex PCR; TCRdb's table is partial and in-frame only. The data hold 350,000 to 550,000 clones, with around 89% observed a single time. Sample: peripheral blood. The receptors were gathered from a woman younger than 45 with acute or convalescent COVID-19. CDR3s include the opening cysteine and the closing phenylalanine or tryptophan. A D gene is named only where the DNA matches it firmly. Size values are once, few and many counts, or a class for expanded clones, and some rows have none.

. | TRBJ2-7 | . | TRBV2 | CASSGEQLPEQYF | TGTGCCAGCAGTGGGGAGCAGTTGCCCGAGCAGTACTTC
. | TRBJ1-4 | TRBD1 | TRBV28 | CASSSRDRDYEKLFF | TGTGCCAGCAGTTCCCGGGACAGAGATTATGAAAAACTGTTTTTT
. | TRBJ1-5 | TRBD1 | TRBV19 | CASDSGTGYGNQPQHF | TGTGCCAGTGACTCCGGGACAGGGTATGGCAATCAGCCCCAGCATTTT
. | TRBJ2-1 | . | TRBV7-3 | CASSRQPGDEQFF | TGTGCCAGCAGCCGACAGCCGGGGGATGAGCAGTTCTTC
. | TRBJ2-5 | . | TRBV19 | CASSIGWGSSTGETQYF | TGTGCCAGTAGTATAGGCTGGGGCAGTTCGACTGGGGAGACCCAGTACTTC
. | TRBJ1-3 | TRBD1 | TRBV5-1 | CASSPGTGGNTIYF | TGCGCCAGCAGTCCGGGGACAGGGGGAAACACCATATATTTT
. | TRBJ2-1 | . | TRBV14 | CASSQGPGQLYNEQFF | TGTGCCAGCAGCCAAGGACCCGGACAGCTCTACAATGAGCAGTTCTTC
. | TRBJ2-7 | . | TRBV7-6 | CASSFGGSYEQYF | TGTGCCAGCAGCTTCGGGGGCTCCTACGAGCAGTACTTC
. | TRBJ1-6 | . | TRBV7-9 | CASSSDRRNSPLHF | TGTGCCAGCAGCTCTGACAGGCGAAATTCACCCCTCCACTTT
. | TRBJ1-4 | . | TRBV7-3 | CASTLTLFATNEKLFF | TGTGCCAGCACCCTAACCCTTTTTGCAACTAATGAAAAACTGTTTTTT
. | TRBJ2-2 | TRBD1 | TRBV6-4 | CASRGQGGTGELFF | TGTGCCAGCAGGGGACAGGGCGGCACCGGGGAGCTGTTTTTT
. | TRBJ1-5 | . | TRBV3-1/TRBV3-2 | CATPPPAGQPQHF | TGTGCCACCCCCCCGCCCGCCGGTCAGCCCCAGCATTTT
. | TRBJ1-3 | . | TRBV6-5 | CASSYGGSGNTIYF | TGTGCCAGCAGTTACGGCGGCTCTGGAAACACTATATATTTT
. | TRBJ1-1 | TRBD1 | TRBV14 | CASSRDRGATEAFF | TGTGCCAGCAGCCGGGACAGGGGAGCCACTGAAGCTTTCTTT
. | TRBJ1-1 | . | TRBV11-2 | CASSLGSRRKTEAFF | TGTGCCAGCAGCTTAGGGTCCCGGAGGAAGACTGAAGCTTTCTTT
. | TRBJ1-2 | . | TRBV14 | CASSLSGGFSGGYTF | TGTGCCAGCAGCCTTTCTGGAGGCTTCTCGGGGGGCTACACCTTC
. | TRBJ2-7 | TRBD1 | TRBV19 | CASSIGTGSKEQYF | TGTGCCAGTAGTATTGGGACAGGGTCAAAAGAGCAGTACTTC
once | TRBJ1-6 | . | TRBV27 | CASSPRAGGSPLHF | TGTGCCAGCAGTCCCCGGGCGGGTGGTTCACCCCTCCACTTT
. | TRBJ2-7 | TRBD2 | TRBV11-2 | CASSLGLADHWDIYEQYF | TGTGCCAGCAGCTTGGGACTAGCGGATCATTGGGACATCTACGAGCAGTACTTC
. | TRBJ2-5 | TRBD2 | TRBV27 | CASSPDRLAVVETQYF | TGTGCCAGCAGTCCCGACCGCCTAGCGGTGGTGGAGACCCAGTACTTC
. | TRBJ2-1 | TRBD1 | TRBV28 | CASSSPGQGANEQFF | TGTGCCAGCAGTTCCCCGGGACAGGGGGCCAATGAGCAGTTCTTC
once | TRBJ1-5 | TRBD1 | TRBV28 | CASSLGSGQGIYSNQPQHF | TGTGCCAGCAGTTTAGGATCGGGACAGGGGATCTATAGCAATCAGCCCCAGCATTTT
. | TRBJ2-2 | . | TRBV5-1 | CASSPGHNTGELFF | TGCGCCAGCAGCCCTGGACACAACACCGGGGAGCTGTTTTTT
once | TRBJ1-1 | TRBD1 | TRBV3-1/TRBV3-2 | CASSQRGRYEAFF | TGTGCCAGCAGCCAAAGGGGGCGGTACGAAGCTTTCTTT
. | TRBJ2-7 | TRBD2 | TRBV4-1 | CASSREGPTQSYEQYF | TGCGCCAGCAGCCGGGAGGGACCGACCCAATCCTACGAGCAGTACTTC
. | TRBJ2-5 | TRBD2 | TRBV4-1 | CASSLGPGGGTQYF | TGCGCCAGCAGCCTGGGACCTGGGGGGGGGACCCAGTACTTC
once | TRBJ1-1 | . | TRBV28 | CASSPGTKAFF | TGTGCCAGCAGTCCGGGGACAAAAGCTTTCTTT
. | TRBJ2-3 | . | TRBV2 | CASSPRALPTDTQYF | TGTGCCAGCAGCCCCAGGGCTCTCCCCACAGATACGCAGTATTTT
. | TRBJ2-2 | . | TRBV13 | CASSLDRTGELFF | TGTGCCAGCAGCTTAGACAGGACCGGGGAGCTGTTTTTT